This TCR beta chain was observed in a study of blood T cell repertoires in COVID-19. Clones were sequenced by immunoSEQ multiplex PCR, and TCRdb holds only the in-frame ones, with some missing. The repertoire holds roughly 25,000 clones, with approximately 75% as singletons. CDR1 MGHRA and CDR2 YSYEKL come from the germline V gene. The CDR3 runs to 17 residues. The junction had 11 bases not matched to a gene; V was cut back by 1 base and J by 6 bases. Sequences were obtained from peripheral blood. V usage is TRBV4-1 and J usage is TRBJ2-3; 9 bases line up with TRBD2. This sequence originates from a man aged 50 or older with COVID-19, enrolled during active disease. CDR3: CASSQVIVRGGPDTQYF. Written as DNA, the CDR3 is TGCGCCAGCAGCCAAGTCATAGTGCGGGGGGGCCCTGATACGCAGTATTTT.